This TCR beta chain comes out of a study of neurological immune-mediated disorders. Study outcomes and limitations: While HTLV-1-associated myelopathy showed the greatest TCR clonal expansion, multiple sclerosis showed the least, falling below healthy controls. TCR-beta repertoires seemed private in all groups, with no expanded CDR3 amino acid sequences shared.

Germline lookup yields CDR1 MNHEY and CDR2 SMNVEV (reference sequence). Trimming removed 4 bases from V and 5 bases from J, with 18 bases in between. CDR3 length: 15 amino acids. Synthesis of cDNA used 5'RACE (with 10-nucleotide random UMIs). TCRdb ran MiXCR on the 5' RACE reads and lists one entry per CDR3 protein. Among under 80,000 distinct CDR3 sequences listed, around 3.9% were seen once. This clonotype was observed many times. Its antigen is not known. The sample taken for sequencing was PBMCs. The receptor comes from a young man with multiple sclerosis. The chain employs TRBV27 and TRBJ2-7, with D tentatively TRBD2 (5 bases). This CDR3 reads CASSSGLLGYHEQYF. Written as DNA, the CDR3 is TGTGCCAGCAGTTCGGGGTTGTTAGGGTACCACGAGCAGTACTTC.